This T cell receptor (beta chain) was identified during a study of cytomegalovirus exposure and HLA in healthy donors. PCR primers comprised 60 Vbeta and 13 Jbeta primers. Libraries were prepared by immunoSEQ multiplex PCR; TCRdb keeps only in-frame clonotypes and omits some of them. The table has about 120,000 clones, roughly four fifths seen once; the top ten hold approximately 3.5%. Trimming stripped 6 bases from V and 2 bases from J, with 21 bases between. The CDR3 has 17 amino acids. The germline V gene encodes CDR1 MGHRA and CDR2 YSYEKL. The chain links TRBV4-1 to TRBJ2-3; maybe TRBD1 (6 bases). The receptor was isolated from a woman aged 40 to 55 in good health and CMV-seropositive. Specimen: PBMCs. The CDR3 here is CASSPGQGWLDTDTQYF. CDR3 coding DNA: TGCGCCAGCAGTCCCGGGCAGGGGTGGTTGGACACAGATACGCAGTATTTT.